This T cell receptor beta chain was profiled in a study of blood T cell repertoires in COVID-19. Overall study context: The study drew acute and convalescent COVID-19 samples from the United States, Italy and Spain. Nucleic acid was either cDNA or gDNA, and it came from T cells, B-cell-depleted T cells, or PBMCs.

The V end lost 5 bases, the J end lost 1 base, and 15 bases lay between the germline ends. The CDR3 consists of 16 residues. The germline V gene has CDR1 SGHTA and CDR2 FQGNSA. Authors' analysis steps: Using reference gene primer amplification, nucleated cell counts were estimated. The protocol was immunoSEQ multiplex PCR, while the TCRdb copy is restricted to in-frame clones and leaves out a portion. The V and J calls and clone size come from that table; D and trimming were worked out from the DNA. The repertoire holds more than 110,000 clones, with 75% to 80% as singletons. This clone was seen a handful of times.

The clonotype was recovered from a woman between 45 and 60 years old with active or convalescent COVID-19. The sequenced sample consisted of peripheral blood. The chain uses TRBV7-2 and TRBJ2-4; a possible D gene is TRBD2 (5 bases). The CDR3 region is CASSRTGGLAKNIQYF. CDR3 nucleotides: TGTGCCAGCAGCAGGACGGGCGGGCTGGCCAAAAACATTCAGTACTTC.